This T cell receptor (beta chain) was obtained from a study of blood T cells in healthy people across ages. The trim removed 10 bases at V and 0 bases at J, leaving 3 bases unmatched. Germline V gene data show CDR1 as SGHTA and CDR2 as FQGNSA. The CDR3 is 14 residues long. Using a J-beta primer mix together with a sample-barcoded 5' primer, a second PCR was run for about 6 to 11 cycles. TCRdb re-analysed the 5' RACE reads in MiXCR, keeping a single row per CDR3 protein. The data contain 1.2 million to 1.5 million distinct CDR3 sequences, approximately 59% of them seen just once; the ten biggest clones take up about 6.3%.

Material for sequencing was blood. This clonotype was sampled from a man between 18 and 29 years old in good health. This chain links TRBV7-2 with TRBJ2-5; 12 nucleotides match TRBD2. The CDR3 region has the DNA TGTGCCACCGGGACTAGCGGGTACCAAGAGACCCAGTACTTC. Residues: CATGTSGYQETQYF.